The T cell receptor beta chain described here comes from a study of early T cells in non-severe SARS-CoV-2 infection. Study background: The chains were unpaired, and the sequenced material was bulk RNA from unsorted whole blood.

Molecules of cDNA were individually given unique molecular identifiers that were attached to them. TCRdb used MiXCR to reprocess the 5' RACE reads, holding one entry per CDR3 protein. The sample yields approximately 77,000 distinct CDR3 sequences, around 15% seen once. This clonotype was observed at least ten times. Antigen unknown. Study findings and constraints: CD4 and private specificities were missed by VDJdb matching, which favored anti-spike CD8 responses.

This receptor was obtained from an adult who was a healthcare worker with PCR-confirmed SARS-CoV-2 infection or an uninfected control (not recorded which). Sequenced sample: whole blood.

CDR3 in DNA: TGCAGTGCCTTAGCGGGGGGGTCCTACAATGAGCAGTTCTTC. Encoded protein: CSALAGGSYNEQFF. The chain links TRBV20-1 to TRBJ2-1; 11 bases match TRBD2. The trim removed 6 bases at V and 1 base at J, leaving 2 bases unmatched. The CDR3 is 14 residues long. The germline gives CDR1 DFQATT, CDR2 SNEGSKA (reference sequence).